This TCR beta chain was documented in a study of technical replicates of blood from a handful of donors. Losses at the gene ends were 0 bases for V and 2 bases for J; bases not matched to a gene: 5. This CDR3 region has 17 residues. The germline gives CDR1 ENHRY, CDR2 SYGVKD. TCRdb's copy holds only in-frame clones and misses some; the assay was immunoSEQ multiplex PCR. The sample yields tens of thousands of clones, 95% to 98% seen once. Sequenced input: T cells isolated from PBMCs. This clonotype originated in a human donor in good health. The V call is TRBV10-3, the J call TRBJ2-3; 10 positions match TRBD1. The CDR3: CAISESAGTGDTDTQYF. The CDR3 DNA is TGTGCCATCAGTGAGTCGGCGGGGACAGGGGACACAGATACGCAGTATTTT.